This TCR beta chain was sequenced for a study of blood T cell repertoires in COVID-19. As for the study in general: Some COVID-19 samples were acute and others convalescent; all came from the United States, Italy and Spain. Sources were T cells, B-cell-depleted T cells, or PBMCs; the material itself was cDNA or gDNA.

Authors' methods: Estimated nucleated cell counts came from reference gene primer amplification. The protocol was immunoSEQ multiplex PCR, while the TCRdb copy is restricted to in-frame clones and leaves out a portion. The V and J calls and the clone size are those of that table, but D and trimming were determined from the DNA. Of roughly 260,000 clones in the sample, about nine tenths were seen once. While infection was still active, Seattle patients were enrolled and then followed longitudinally. The length of the CDR3 is 12 residues. Germline V gene data show CDR1 as GTSNPN and CDR2 as SVGIG (reference sequence). Trimming removed 3 bases from V and 3 bases from J, with 7 bases in between.

The clonotype originates from a person aged 18 to 35 with COVID-19, enrolled during active disease. This chain connects TRBV30 to TRBJ2-3, with D perhaps TRBD2 (6 bases). Sequences were obtained from peripheral blood. CDR3 in DNA: TGTGCCTGGAGCCGGGGGACAGATACGCAGTATTTT. This sequence encodes CAWSRGTDTQYF.